A single sample is the source of the 8 T cell receptor beta chains below, sequenced in a study of pediatric ulcerative colitis. Clones were sequenced by immunoSEQ multiplex PCR, and TCRdb holds only the in-frame ones, with some missing. The table shows roughly 49,000 clones, with around 76% occurring only once. During colonoscopy, one to two rectal pinch biopsies were collected. The sequenced sample consisted of gut tissue. These receptors came from a girl under 18 with moderate ulcerative colitis.

There are a few counts of this clone. The genes are TRBV7-9 and TRBJ1-1; D remains unclear. The CDR3 loop spans 13 amino acids. The V gene's germline CDR1 is SEHNR and CDR2 FQNEAQ (reference sequence). V was clipped by 4 bases and J by 1 base, with 7 bases between them. The CDR3 DNA reads TGTGCCAGCAGCTCCCCTGGGAACACTGAAGCTTTCTTT. Translated: CASSSPGNTEAFF.

The chain has TRBV7-2 and TRBJ2-1; no clear D gene. The length of the CDR3 is 14 residues. Deletions cut 1 base from V and 9 bases from J, with 13 bases between. Germline CDR1 and CDR2: SGHTA and FQGNSA. The CDR3 nucleotides read TGTGCCAGCAGCTTAGTGCCAGACGCGGCTGAGCAGTTCTTC. Protein sequence: CASSLVPDAAEQFF.

This clone was observed a single time. The chain has TRBV2 and TRBJ1-1; weak D call: TRBD1 (6 bases). CDR1 and CDR2 from the germline V gene are SNHLY and FYNNEI. The germline V and J ends were trimmed by 6 bases and 8 bases, with 13 bases remaining between them. CDR3 size: 12 residues. DNA of the CDR3: TGTGCCAGCAGGGCCCACAGGGACGAAGCTTTCTTT. This sequence encodes CASRAHRDEAFF. Drawing the rest from reference TRBV2 and TRBJ1-1, the complete variable domain is EPEVTQTPSHQVTQMGQEVILRCVPISNHLYFYWYRQILGQKVEFLVSFYNNEISEKSEIFDDQFSVERPDGSNFTLKIRSTKLEDSAMYFCASRAHRDEAFFGQGTRLTVV.

This chain joins TRBV7-9 and TRBJ2-2, with no clear D. The CDR3 consists of 16 residues. Germline V gene lookup returns CDR1 SEHNR and CDR2 FQNEAQ (reference sequence). Trimming removed 5 bases from V and 0 bases from J, with 13 bases in between. CDR3 bases: TGTGCCAGCAGCCTTAGGGCCCTCGCGAACACCGGGGAGCTGTTTTTT. Its protein is CASSLRALANTGELFF.

V usage is TRBV15 and J usage is TRBJ1-1; 7 bases are a match to TRBD1. The J segment lost 4 bases and the V segment lost 3 bases, leaving 5 bases of the junction unmatched. Germline CDR1 reads LNHNV; CDR2 reads YYDKDF (reference sequence). CDR3 size: 14 residues. CDR3 nucleotides: TGTGCCACCAGCAGGAGACAGGGTCCCACTGAAGCTTTCTTT. As protein: CATSRRQGPTEAFF.

The V call is TRBV7-9, the J call TRBJ1-1, with no clear D. V gave up 3 bases and J gave up 1 base, with 24 bases separating them. Germline values: CDR1 SEHNR, CDR2 FQNEAQ (reference sequence). The length of the CDR3 is 19 residues. The CDR3 spells CASSFKKEGPGERNTEAFF. DNA for the CDR3: TGTGCCAGCAGCTTTAAAAAGGAGGGCCCGGGAGAAAGGAACACTGAAGCTTTCTTT. The full variable domain, in which reference TRBV7-9 and TRBJ1-1 provide the parts outside the CDR3, is DTGVSQNPRHKITKRGQNVTFRCDPISEHNRLYWYRQTLGQGPEFLTYFQNEAQLEKSRLLSDRFSAERPKGSFSTLEIQRTEQGDSAMYLCASSFKKEGPGERNTEAFFGQGTRLTVV.

This clone was picked up a small number of times. The J gene is TRBJ1-3, the V gene TRBV28, with D unclear. The V end lost 7 bases, the J end lost 4 bases, and 14 bases lay between the germline ends. CDR1 is MDHEN, CDR2 SYDVKM, per germline. There are 14 residues in the CDR3. CDR3 sequence (DNA): TGTGCCAGCACCGAAAATAGATCCGGAAACACCATATATTTT. Protein product: CASTENRSGNTIYF. The full variable domain, completed using reference TRBV28 and TRBJ1-3, is DVKVTQSSRYLVKRTGEKVFLECVQDMDHENMFWYRQDPGLGLRLIYFSYDVKMKEKGDIPEGYSVSREKKERFSLILESASTNQTSMYLCASTENRSGNTIYFGEGSWLTVV.

This CDR3 is CASSFDQGRDGYTF. CDR3 in DNA: TGCGCCAGCAGCTTCGATCAGGGAAGGGATGGCTACACCTTC. The rearrangement links TRBV5-1 to TRBJ1-2; possibly TRBD1 for D (5 bases). Germline V lookup: CDR1 SGHRS, CDR2 YFSETQ. The CDR3 runs to 14 residues. V was cut by 2 bases and J by 6 bases, with 14 bases left in between. Filled out from reference TRBV5-1 and TRBJ1-2, the complete variable domain reads KAGVTQTPRYLIKTRGQQVTLSCSPISGHRSVSWYQQTPGQGLQFLFEYFSETQRNKGNFPGRFSGRQFSNSRSEMNVSTLELGDSALYLCASSFDQGRDGYTFGSGTRLTVV.